The source of this T cell receptor beta chain is a study of response to subunit inactivated influenza vaccine. Notes on the study in general: New T cells are recruited in small numbers by each seasonal influenza vaccination, according to the authors' suggestion.

In regard to this clonotype: Its target is not known. One end of the junction is discordant with germline, which a read error may explain.

TCRdb ran MiXCR on the RT-PCR reads and lists one entry per CDR3 protein. The data contain approximately 490,000 distinct CDR3 sequences, approximately 6.9% of them seen just once; the ten biggest clones take up approximately 14%. CDR3 length equals 13 residues. Germline V lookup: CDR1 KGHSH, CDR2 LQKENI. The TCR comes from a man between 50 and 70 years old who received an inactivated influenza vaccine. Sample: PBMCs from blood, taken about 24 months after vaccination. The gene calls are TRBV18 and TRBJ1-5, with D hard to call. The CDR3, as DNA: TGTGCCAGCTCACCAGGGGAGGCTCAGCCCCGGCATTTT. Amino acid sequence: CASSPGEAQPRHF.